Sequencing of this T cell receptor (beta chain) was carried out in a study of blood T cell repertoires in COVID-19. On the study more broadly: Material from acute and convalescent COVID-19 was sourced from the United States, Italy and Spain. Sources were T cells, B-cell-depleted T cells, or PBMCs; the material itself was cDNA or gDNA.

Authors' data handling: Amplified reference gene primers provided the basis for estimating nucleated cell counts. TCRdb's table, derived via immunoSEQ multiplex PCR, lists solely in-frame clones and lacks some. V, J and clone size derive from that table, while D and trimming were established from the DNA sequence. The profile covers about 88,000 clones, with 87% appearing a single time and around 14% taken by the ten largest. This CDR3 spans 15 amino acids. Trimming shortened V by 4 bases and J by 5 bases, and 17 bases separated the two germline ends. From germline, CDR1 is LGHDT and CDR2 YNNKEL (reference sequence).

Sequenced input: peripheral blood. The receptor's source is a male donor with acute or convalescent COVID-19. The genes are TRBV3-1 (or the pseudogene TRBV3-2) and TRBJ2-5; maybe TRBD2 (6 bases). CDR3 loop: CASSPGLRGKETQYF. CDR3 coding DNA: TGTGCCAGCAGCCCAGGCCTCCGGGGGAAGGAGACCCAGTACTTC.